The 24 T cell receptor beta chains presented below share a single source sample, sequenced in a study of CD8 T cells in ankylosing spondylitis. Study results and limitations: Characteristic, it appeared, of ankylosing spondylitis blood was a TCR beta motif of about eight highly homologous variants.

TCRdb passed the 5' RACE reads through MiXCR, listing each CDR3 protein once. In the table there are a few hundred thousand distinct CDR3 sequences, around 22% of which are singletons. No antigens are known for them. The sample consisted of blood, either unsorted or a sorted T cell fraction (not recorded which). The receptors originated from a male donor with ankylosing spondylitis.

This clonotype was seen more than once but under ten times. V usage is TRBV6-1 and J usage is TRBJ2-5; 14 bases match TRBD2. CDR3 length: 15 amino acids. Germline values: CDR1 MNHNS, CDR2 SASEGT. Trimming cost V 4 bases and J 4 bases; bases outside gene matches: 2. The CDR3 DNA reads as TGTGCCAGCAGTGGAGGGACTAGCGGGAGAGAGACCCAGTACTTC. Its protein product is CASSGGTSGRETQYF.

This chain links TRBV18 with TRBJ2-6, with 16 bases identical to TRBD2. The junction had 0 bases not matched to a gene; V was cut back by 2 bases and J by 2 bases. The length of the CDR3 is 18 residues. Germline V gene lookup returns CDR1 KGHSH and CDR2 LQKENI. CDR3 DNA: TGTGCCAGCTCACCAGGGACTAGCGGGAGGGCTGGGGCCAACGTCCTGACTTTC. This encodes CASSPGTSGRAGANVLTF.

V is TRBV20-1 and J is TRBJ2-7, with 7 bases that match TRBD1. Germline V gives CDR1 DFQATT, CDR2 SNEGSKA (reference sequence). CDR3 length equals 14 residues. J gave up 2 bases and V 6 bases, and 10 bases lay outside the gene matches. CDR3 DNA: TGCAGTGCCGCCACCCGGGACAGAACCTACGAGCAGTACTTC. This codes for CSAATRDRTYEQYF.

The chain links TRBV7-9 to TRBJ1-5; no clear D gene. V was shortened by 5 bases and J by 11 bases, with 13 bases between the two germline ends. The CDR3 totals 12 residues. Germline CDR1 reads SEHNR; CDR2 reads FQNEAQ (reference sequence). CDR3 loop: CASSLDKWAQHF. DNA of the CDR3: TGTGCCAGCAGCCTCGACAAGTGGGCCCAGCATTTT. Full variable domain (outside the CDR3, taken from reference TRBV7-9 and TRBJ1-5): DTGVSQNPRHKITKRGQNVTFRCDPISEHNRLYWYRQTLGQGPEFLTYFQNEAQLEKSRLLSDRFSAERPKGSFSTLEIQRTEQGDSAMYLCASSLDKWAQHFGDGTRLSIL.

This clonotype was observed a handful of times. The rearrangement uses TRBV12-3 or TRBV12-4 and TRBJ2-1; tentative D call: TRBD1 (5 bases). The CDR3 has 16 amino acids. V was trimmed by 6 bases and J by 6 bases, leaving 21 bases between them. The CDR3, as DNA: TGTGCCAGCAGACCCCTTGGCAGGGTAGGCGTCAATGAGCAGTTCTTC. The encoded protein is CASRPLGRVGVNEQFF.

The sample holds a few counts of this clonotype. The gene calls are TRBV20-1 and TRBJ2-1, with 13 bases lining up with TRBD2. Germline V CDR1 and CDR2: DFQATT, SNEGSKA (reference sequence). The length of the CDR3 is 15 residues. The V gene end was trimmed by 5 bases and the J gene end by 3 bases; junction bases not matched to a gene: 4. DNA of the CDR3: TGCAGTGCTGCCCGGACTAGCGGGAGCTACAATGAGCAGTTCTTC. Protein sequence: CSAARTSGSYNEQFF.

This clonotype was detected a few times. The chain links TRBV7-8 to TRBJ1-1; no firm D call. CDR1 and CDR2 from the germline V gene are SGHVS and FQNEAQ. Trimming left V 0 bases short and J 9 bases short, with 8 bases between. The CDR3 runs 12 residues. CDR3 region: CASSLAREQAFF. The CDR3 DNA follows: TGTGCCAGCAGCTTAGCGCGGGAACAAGCTTTCTTT.

This clonotype appeared a few times. This rearrangement joins TRBV9 to TRBJ2-3; no firm D call. Germline V gene data show CDR1 as SGDLS and CDR2 as YYNGEE. V lost 0 bases to trimming and J lost 3 bases, with 14 bases between them. The CDR3 consists of 16 residues. The CDR3 sequence is CASSVGVAYMTDTQYF. DNA for the CDR3: TGTGCCAGCAGCGTAGGTGTAGCCTATATGACAGATACGCAGTATTTT. The entire variable domain, with the rest obtained from reference TRBV9 and TRBJ2-3, is as follows: DSGVTQTPKHLITATGQRVTLRCSPRSGDLSVYWYQQSLDQGLQFLIQYYNGEERAKGNILERFSAQQFPDLHSELNLSSLELGDSALYFCASSVGVAYMTDTQYFGPGTRLTVL.

This chain uses TRBV12-3 or TRBV12-4 with TRBJ1-6; D unresolved. CDR3 length: 14 amino acids. The germline V and J ends were trimmed by 2 bases and 8 bases, with 10 bases remaining between them. In DNA form, the CDR3 reads TGTGCCAGCAGTTTATCTGTGGCCGATTCACCCCTCCACTTT. Its protein is CASSLSVADSPLHF.

This clonotype was counted between two and nine times. This rearrangement joins TRBV6-1 to TRBJ1-5; 10 bases line up with TRBD1. The CDR3 is 14 amino acids. CDR1 and CDR2 from the germline V gene are MNHNS and SASEGT. With V trimmed by 3 bases and J by 9 bases, 5 bases remained unmatched. CDR3 sequence reads: CASSDDRGRRPQHF. The CDR3 DNA reads as TGTGCCAGCAGTGATGACAGGGGGCGACGGCCCCAGCATTTT.

In this sample, this clonotype turned up many times. V usage is TRBV6-5 and J usage is TRBJ1-5, with unresolved D. Germline V gene lookup returns CDR1 MNHEY and CDR2 SVGAGI. V was shortened by 0 bases and J by 2 bases, with 5 bases between the two germline ends. CDR3 size: 14 residues. For the CDR3, the DNA is TGTGCCAGCAGTTACTCGCGGGGCAATCAGCCCCAGCATTTT. Residues: CASSYSRGNQPQHF.

This clonotype was counted only a few times. The chain carries TRBV7-9 and TRBJ2-2, with D perhaps TRBD2 (5 bases). Trimming took off 2 bases at V and 6 bases at J, with 13 bases between the two ends. Germline V lookup: CDR1 SEHNR, CDR2 FQNEAQ (reference sequence). The CDR3 spans 15 residues. CDR3 amino acids: CASSLTWESSGELFF. The CDR3 DNA follows: TGTGCCAGCAGCTTAACGTGGGAGTCGTCCGGGGAGCTGTTTTTT.

The chain is built from TRBV19 and TRBJ2-1, with D uncertain. Germline V gene sequence: CDR1 LNHDA, CDR2 SQIVND (reference sequence). With 6 bases removed from V and 7 bases from J, the gap between germline ends came to 10 bases. This CDR3 has 12 amino acids. The chain's CDR3 is CASRGLDNEQFF. CDR3 sequence (DNA): TGTGCCAGTAGAGGGCTGGATAATGAGCAGTTCTTC.

This clonotype was found many times. The V gene is TRBV24-1, the J gene TRBJ2-2; 7 nucleotides match TRBD2. V was clipped by 6 bases and J by 5 bases; unmatched bases: 8. This CDR3 is 15 amino acids long. Per germline, CDR1 KGHDR and CDR2 SFDVKD. In nucleotides, the CDR3 is TGTGCCACCAGTCCAGCGGGGATGTGGACCGGGGAGCTGTTTTTT. This sequence encodes CATSPAGMWTGELFF.

This clonotype was detected many times. The chain joins TRBV6-5 to TRBJ1-1, with D possibly matching TRBD1 (5 bases). V gave up 2 bases and J gave up 1 base, with 8 bases separating them. CDR1 is MNHEY and CDR2 is SVGAGI in the germline V gene. The CDR3 has 14 residues. As DNA, the CDR3 is TGTGCCAGCAGTTACAGGGGCGGGAACACTGAAGCTTTCTTT. As protein: CASSYRGGNTEAFF.

This clonotype was found many times. The genes are TRBV7-3 and TRBJ1-1; D gene uncertain. V was cut by 3 bases and J by 0 bases, with 5 bases left in between. The CDR3 has 13 residues. CDR1 and CDR2 from the germline V gene are SGHTA and FQGTGA. The CDR3 nucleotides are TGTGCCAGCAGCTTGACAATGAACACTGAAGCTTTCTTT. The encoded protein is CASSLTMNTEAFF.

This clonotype was seen more than once but under ten times. The rearrangement links TRBV5-6 to TRBJ2-5; 10 nucleotides line up with TRBD1. Germline CDR1 SGHDT, CDR2 YYEEEE. CDR3 size: 15 residues. Trimming removed 0 bases from V and 5 bases from J; junction bases left unmatched: 4. The CDR3 DNA follows: TGTGCCAGCAGCTTGGGGGGGACAGGGGAGGAGACCCAGTACTTC. Its protein is CASSLGGTGEETQYF.

The chain uses TRBV11-2 and TRBJ2-1; maybe TRBD2 (5 bases). The germline V gene encodes CDR1 SGHAT and CDR2 FQNNGV. V was pared by 0 bases and J by 2 bases, with 11 bases between. This CDR3 region has 16 residues. CDR3 sequence reads: CASSLERAYTYNEQFF. In nucleotides, the CDR3 is TGTGCCAGCAGCTTAGAGCGGGCATATACCTACAATGAGCAGTTCTTC.

J is TRBJ2-1 and V is TRBV20-1, with TRBD2 identical over 9 bases. V lost 1 base to trimming and J lost 9 bases; unmatched junction nucleotides: 7. The CDR3 spans 14 residues. Germline V gene lookup returns CDR1 DFQATT and CDR2 SNEGSKA (reference sequence). This CDR3 is CSARGAGGGGEQFF. In DNA form, the CDR3 reads TGCAGTGCTAGAGGTGCGGGAGGGGGAGGTGAGCAGTTCTTC.

The V gene is TRBV4-1, the J gene TRBJ2-7; D possibly corresponds to TRBD2 (5 bases). In germline, CDR1 is MGHRA, CDR2 YSYEKL. With 0 bases removed from V and 3 bases from J, the gap between germline ends came to 15 bases. The CDR3 is 16 residues long. The CDR3 nucleotides read TGCGCCAGCAGCCAAGATGAGGGAGACCTGGGCTACGAGCAGTACTTC. Its protein is CASSQDEGDLGYEQYF.

This chain joins TRBV29-1 and TRBJ2-7; D is possibly TRBD2 (6 bases). The CDR3 sequence is 12 residues long. Trimming cost V 7 bases and J 6 bases, with 16 bases left between them. From germline, CDR1 is SQVTM and CDR2 ANQGSEA. CDR3 coding DNA: TGCAGCGCTGGGACTTCTCTTCTCGAGCAGTACTTC. Amino acids: CSAGTSLLEQYF.

CDR3 protein: CASSPRGGGNTGELFF. CDR3 in DNA: TGTGCCAGCAGTCCGAGGGGGGGCGGGAACACCGGGGAGCTGTTTTTT. The chain carries TRBV12-3 or TRBV12-4 and TRBJ2-2; tentative D call: TRBD2 (7 bases). This CDR3 has 16 amino acids. The V end lost 5 bases, the J end lost 1 base, and 14 bases lay between the germline ends.

This clonotype was counted only a few times. The J gene is TRBJ2-5, the V gene TRBV27; 7 positions match TRBD1. Looked up from germline, CDR1 is MNHEY and CDR2 is SMNVEV (reference sequence). This CDR3 comprises 20 residues. J was trimmed by 2 bases and V by 5 bases; bases with no gene match: 23. The CDR3 nucleotides read TGTGCCAGCAGTCCTATTCGCGAACGCGTTCGGCTCAGGGGGCAAGAGACCCAGTACTTC. It codes for CASSPIRERVRLRGQETQYF.

The chain uses TRBV19 and TRBJ2-5; D is possibly TRBD1 or TRBD2 (5 bases each). V lost 3 bases, J lost 5 bases, and 10 bases lay in between. In germline, CDR1 is LNHDA, CDR2 SQIVND (reference sequence). This CDR3 is 13 amino acids long. The DNA of the CDR3 is TGTGCCAGTAGTATGGGACGCACTGAGACCCAGTACTTC. Protein product: CASSMGRTETQYF.